This T cell receptor (beta chain) was sequenced for a study of blood T cell repertoires in COVID-19. About the research overall: Samples of COVID-19 (acute and convalescent) were obtained from the United States, Italy and Spain.

The CDR3 runs to 15 residues. Per germline, CDR1 SGHDN and CDR2 FVKESK. V shed 4 bases and J shed 2 bases, with 14 bases lying between them. Method: immunoSEQ multiplex PCR; TCRdb's copy keeps in-frame clones and lacks some. The sample holds about 220,000 clones; around 90% are singletons and the top ten take just over 2.5%. The receptor was isolated from a woman in her thirties who had recovered from COVID-19. The sequencing sample was made of PBMCs or T cells enriched from blood (not recorded which). The chain has TRBV14 and TRBJ1-2; D may be TRBD1 (5 bases). The CDR3 nucleotides are TGTGCCAGCAGCCTAGCCAAGGGGTGGAACTATGGCTACACCTTC. It specifies CASSLAKGWNYGYTF.